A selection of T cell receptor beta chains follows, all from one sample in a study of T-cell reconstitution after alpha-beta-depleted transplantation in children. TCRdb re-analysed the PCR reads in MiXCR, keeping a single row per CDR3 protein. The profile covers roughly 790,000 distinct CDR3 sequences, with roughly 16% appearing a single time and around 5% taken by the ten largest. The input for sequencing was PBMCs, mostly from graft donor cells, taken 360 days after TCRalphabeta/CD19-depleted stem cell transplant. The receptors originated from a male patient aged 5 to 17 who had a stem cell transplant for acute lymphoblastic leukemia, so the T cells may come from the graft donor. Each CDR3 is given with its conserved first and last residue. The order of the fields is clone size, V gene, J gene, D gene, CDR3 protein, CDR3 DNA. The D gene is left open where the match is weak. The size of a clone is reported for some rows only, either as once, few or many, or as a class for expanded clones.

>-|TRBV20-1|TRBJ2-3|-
CSAVRDQRASTDTQYF
TGCAGTGCTGTGCGGGATCAAAGGGCTAGCACAGATACGCAGTATTTT
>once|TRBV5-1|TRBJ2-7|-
CASSLGHGAEQYF
TGCGCCAGCAGCTTGGGACACGGGGCCGAGCAGTACTTC
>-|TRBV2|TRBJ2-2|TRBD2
CASTPGGDTGELFF
TGTGCCAGCACGCCGGGGGGGGACACCGGGGAGCTGTTTTTT
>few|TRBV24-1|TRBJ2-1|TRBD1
CATSGSGGAIDEQFF
TGTGCCACCAGTGGTTCAGGGGGCGCGATCGATGAGCAGTTCTTC
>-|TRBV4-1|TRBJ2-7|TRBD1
CASSQRTGEPMLYEQYF
TGCGCCAGCAGCCAGCGGACAGGAGAACCGATGCTCTACGAGCAGTACTTC
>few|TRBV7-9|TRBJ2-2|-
CASSVGLPGELFF
TGTGCCAGCAGCGTCGGACTACCCGGGGAGCTGTTTTTT
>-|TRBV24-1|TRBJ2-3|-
CATSDLISTDTQYF
TGTGCCACCAGTGATTTGATATCCACAGATACGCAGTATTTT
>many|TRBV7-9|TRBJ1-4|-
CASSLGPEKLFF
TGTGCCAGCAGCTTAGGTCCTGAAAAACTGTTTTTT
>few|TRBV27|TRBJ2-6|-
CASSLSNRGGANVLTF
TGTGCCAGCAGTTTATCGAACAGAGGAGGGGCCAACGTCCTGACTTTC
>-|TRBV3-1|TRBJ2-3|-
CASSQDLKDTQYF
TGTGCCAGCAGCCAAGATCTGAAAGATACGCAGTATTTT
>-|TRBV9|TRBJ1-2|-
CASSVVGSGTVGYTF
TGTGCCAGCAGCGTAGTAGGCAGCGGAACAGTGGGCTACACCTTC
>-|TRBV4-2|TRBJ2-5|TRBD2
CASSPGPAGERETQYF
TGTGCCAGCAGCCCAGGTCCAGCGGGAGAGCGGGAGACCCAGTACTTC
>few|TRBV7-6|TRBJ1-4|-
CASSLGQLEKLFF
TGTGCCAGCAGCTTAGGACAGCTTGAAAAACTGTTTTTT
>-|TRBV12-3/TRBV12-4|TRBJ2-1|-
CASSLWEPIEQFF
TGTGCCAGCAGTTTATGGGAGCCCATTGAGCAGTTCTTC
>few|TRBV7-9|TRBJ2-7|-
CASSPRSHEQYF
TGTGCCAGCAGCCCGCGGAGCCACGAGCAGTACTTC
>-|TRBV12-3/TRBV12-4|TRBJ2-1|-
CASSLGPGVPTYNEPFF
TGTGCCAGCAGTTTAGGCCCAGGGGTACCCACCTACAATGAGCCGTTCTTC
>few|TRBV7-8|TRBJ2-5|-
CASSLVGGAGGKETQYF
TGTGCCAGCAGCTTAGTTGGGGGGGCAGGGGGTAAAGAGACCCAGTACTTC
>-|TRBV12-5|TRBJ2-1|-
CASGPRGQKQFF
TGTGCTAGTGGCCCTAGAGGACAGAAGCAGTTCTTC
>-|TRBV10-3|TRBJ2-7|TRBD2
CAIRGTSGYPYEQYF
TGTGCCATCAGGGGGACTAGCGGATACCCCTACGAGCAGTACTTC
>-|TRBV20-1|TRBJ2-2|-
CSARAGWTANTGELFF
TGCAGTGCTAGAGCGGGTTGGACTGCGAACACCGGGGAGCTGTTTTTT
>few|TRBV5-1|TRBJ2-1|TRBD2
CASSWTSGRAGEQFF
TGCGCCAGCAGCTGGACTAGCGGGAGGGCTGGTGAGCAGTTCTTC
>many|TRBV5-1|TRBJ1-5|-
CASSPFGGNQPQHF
TGCGCCAGCAGCCCCTTCGGGGGCAATCAGCCCCAGCATTTT
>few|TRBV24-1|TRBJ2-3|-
CATSDFRRSPSTDTQYF
TGTGCCACCAGTGATTTCCGTCGGTCCCCGAGCACAGATACGCAGTATTTT